These 30 T cell receptor beta chains were sequenced from one sample in a study of blood T cell repertoires in COVID-19 (dated by TCRdb to the early 2020s). The method behind the library was the immunoSEQ multiplex PCR assay. As stored in TCRdb, this immuneACCESS dataset retains in-frame rearrangements with V and J assigned. A fraction of the clones does not appear; measured against another copy, unresolved V genes explain less than half of the discrepancy, and the remainder lacks a known reason. The sample table records 200,000 to 300,000 clones; roughly 88% of these occur just once. The top ten clones comprise approximately 2.3% of the sample. The sample was peripheral blood. Receptors were obtained from a man in his forties who had recovered from COVID-19.

The chain carries TRBV2 and TRBJ1-4, with D perhaps matching TRBD1 (6 bases). Germline V gene sequence: CDR1 SNHLY, CDR2 FYNNEI. The CDR3 contains 15 residues. V dropped 4 bases and J dropped 5 bases, with 14 bases sitting between them. CDR3 DNA sequence: TGTGCCAGCAGTGTGTCAGGGGTTGGCAATGAAAAACTGTTTTTT. Translated: CASSVSGVGNEKLFF.

J is TRBJ2-1 and V is TRBV6-2 or TRBV6-3; D is undetermined. The CDR3 length is 11 residues. Germline CDR1 and CDR2: MNHEY and SVGEGT. The V and J ends lost 3 bases and 10 bases respectively, with 7 bases between them. The CDR3 coding sequence is TGTGCCAGCAGTTATGGGCCGGAGCAGTTCTTC. This codes for CASSYGPEQFF.

The CDR3 DNA follows: TGTGCCAGCAGTCGTAGGGGAGGGGCAGGGGAGGATGGCTACACCTTC. The encoded protein is CASSRRGGAGEDGYTF. V and J are TRBV9 and TRBJ1-2; tentatively, D is TRBD1 (6 bases). The V gene's germline CDR1 is SGDLS and CDR2 YYNGEE. This CDR3 has 16 amino acids. The V end lost 5 bases, the J end lost 6 bases, and 23 bases lay between the germline ends.

The chain employs TRBV2 and TRBJ2-5; D is possibly TRBD2 (5 bases). The germline V gene has CDR1 SNHLY and CDR2 FYNNEI. The CDR3 has 13 residues. V lost 1 base and J lost 5, with 8 bases in between. The CDR3 loop is CASSEEEGETQYF. CDR3 DNA sequence: TGTGCCAGCAGTGAAGAAGAGGGTGAGACCCAGTACTTC. The variable domain in full, completed from reference TRBV2 and TRBJ2-5, reads EPEVTQTPSHQVTQMGQEVILRCVPISNHLYFYWYRQILGQKVEFLVSFYNNEISEKSEIFDDQFSVERPDGSNFTLKIRSTKLEDSAMYFCASSEEEGETQYFGPGTRLLVL.

The gene calls are TRBV5-5 and TRBJ1-2; no reliable D call. Trimming stripped 4 bases from V and 8 bases from J, with 15 bases between. The length of the CDR3 is 13 residues. CDR1 SGHKS and CDR2 YYEKEE come from the germline V gene (reference sequence). CDR3 sequence reads: CASSRTPEGGYTF. CDR3 bases: TGTGCCAGCAGCCGGACCCCGGAGGGAGGCTACACCTTC.

A remark on this clone: Other DNA sequences within the sample encode an identical CDR3. V and J are TRBV7-9 and TRBJ1-2; unclear D gene. The germline V gene has CDR1 SEHNR and CDR2 FQNEAQ (reference sequence). The CDR3 contains 11 residues. Trimming stripped 5 bases from V and 6 bases from J, with 7 bases between. In nucleotides, the CDR3 is TGTGCCAGCAGCCGGGGAGATGGCTACACCTTC. As protein: CASSRGDGYTF.

The rearrangement uses TRBV3-1 (or the pseudogene TRBV3-2) and TRBJ1-1; TRBD1 matches 9 bases. The CDR3 runs to 14 residues. With 3 bases clipped from V and 7 bases from J, the junction kept 6 bases outside the gene matches. Germline CDR1 and CDR2: LGHDT and YNNKEL (reference sequence). CDR3 nucleotide sequence: TGTGCCAGCAGCCACTTACAGGGGGCAGGTGAAGCTTTCTTT. Protein: CASSHLQGAGEAFF.

There are a few counts of this clone. The chain carries TRBV11-3 and TRBJ2-3; D is unclear. This CDR3 is built from 11 residues. Germline-derived CDR1 and CDR2 are SGHNT and YENEEA. V was clipped by 5 bases and J by 4 bases, with 4 bases between them. CDR3 coding DNA: TGTGCCAGCAGCCGGGCAGATACGCAGTATTTT. Amino acids: CASSRADTQYF.

The DNA for the CDR3 is TGCGCCAGCAGCCAGTACGGGACACCCAGAAGCGAGCAGTACTTC. It encodes CASSQYGTPRSEQYF. The J gene is TRBJ2-7, the V gene TRBV4-1, with a weak D call TRBD1 (6 bases). Trimming pared 3 bases from V and 6 bases from J, leaving 18 bases between. There are 15 residues in the CDR3. CDR1 is MGHRA and CDR2 is YSYEKL in the germline V gene.

The chain combines TRBV9 with TRBJ2-3, with a weak D call TRBD1 (5 bases). The CDR3 sequence is 17 residues long. The V end was cut by 0 bases, the J end by 0 bases, with 14 bases between. The germline gives CDR1 SGDLS, CDR2 YYNGEE. This chain's CDR3 is CASSVETVVSSTDTQYF. DNA for the CDR3: TGTGCCAGCAGCGTAGAGACAGTCGTATCTAGCACAGATACGCAGTATTTT.

The V call is TRBV11-2, the J call TRBJ1-1; D ambiguous. CDR1 is SGHAT, CDR2 FQNNGV, per germline. CDR3 length equals 14 residues. Trimming took 5 bases from V and 8 from J, leaving 18 bases between them. CDR3 DNA sequence: TGTGCCAGCAGCCCAAAGATCCGGCAGGCCGAAGCTTTCTTT. This sequence encodes CASSPKIRQAEAFF. Combining the CDR3 with reference TRBV11-2 and TRBJ1-1 gives the whole variable domain EAGVAQSPRYKIIEKRQSVAFWCNPISGHATLYWYQQILGQGPKLLIQFQNNGVVDDSQLPKDRFSAERLKGVDSTLKIQPAKLEDSAVYLCASSPKIRQAEAFFGQGTRLTVV.

This clone was found once. This rearrangement joins TRBV7-8 to TRBJ2-1; 7 positions match TRBD1. The CDR3 covers 15 residues. The germline V gene encodes CDR1 SGHVS and CDR2 FQNEAQ. Trimming at V came to 4 bases and at J to 7 bases, leaving 10 bases not matched to a gene. In DNA form, the CDR3 reads TGTGCCAGCAGCTCCAACAGGGGAAGGGCAAATGAGCAGTTCTTC. This translates into CASSSNRGRANEQFF.

The V call is TRBV27, the J call TRBJ2-5, with TRBD1 identical over 8 bases. The trim removed 5 bases at V and 5 bases at J, leaving 4 bases unmatched. The germline gives CDR1 MNHEY, CDR2 SMNVEV (reference sequence). The CDR3 totals 13 residues. The CDR3 DNA follows: TGTGCCAGCAGTCGACAGGGGAGGGAGACCCAGTACTTC. It codes for CASSRQGRETQYF.

V gene TRBV7-8 combines with J gene TRBJ1-1; D remains unclear. Germline loops: CDR1 SGHVS, CDR2 FQNEAQ. The CDR3 has 13 residues. The ends were cut back, 3 bases at V and 2 bases at J, with 7 bases in the middle. CDR3 amino acids: CASSFEGNTEAFF. The CDR3 DNA reads as TGTGCCAGCAGCTTTGAGGGAAACACTGAAGCTTTCTTT.

This rearrangement joins TRBV19 to TRBJ1-2, with D tentatively TRBD1 (6 bases). CDR1 is LNHDA, CDR2 SQIVND, per germline (reference sequence). Trimming took off 3 bases at V and 2 bases at J, with 16 bases between the two ends. This CDR3 region has 16 residues. CDR3 in amino acids: CASSISSFGQNYGYTF. As DNA, the CDR3 is TGTGCCAGTAGTATTTCCTCGTTCGGACAGAACTATGGCTACACCTTC.

The chain combines TRBV4-3 with TRBJ2-2; 8 bases are shared with TRBD2. The junction had 3 bases not matched to a gene; V was cut back by 0 bases and J by 0 bases. The CDR3 is 17 amino acids. CDR1 LGHNA and CDR2 YSLEER come from the germline V gene. The CDR3 nucleotides read TGCGCCAGCAGCCAAGACGCGGGGGGCGCGAACACCGGGGAGCTGTTTTTT. Its translation is CASSQDAGGANTGELFF.

The gene calls are TRBV5-8 and TRBJ2-5; D may be TRBD1 (5 bases). The CDR3 is made up of 16 amino acids. Trimming removed 0 bases from V and 4 bases from J, with 16 bases in between. Germline lookup yields CDR1 SGHTS and CDR2 YDEGEE. The CDR3: CASSLGGSSRSETQYF. DNA of the CDR3: TGTGCCAGCAGCTTGGGGGGCAGCAGCCGGTCAGAGACCCAGTACTTC.

The chain recombines TRBV11-2 with TRBJ1-2; D possibly corresponds to TRBD1 (6 bases). V lost 2 bases and J lost 3, with 22 bases in between. This CDR3 has 18 residues. In germline, CDR1 is SGHAT, CDR2 FQNNGV. The CDR3 sequence: CASSLYPGQSTRHYGYTF. The CDR3 DNA sequence: TGTGCCAGCAGCTTATACCCAGGACAGTCAACCCGGCACTATGGCTACACCTTC.

This rearrangement joins TRBV6-7 to TRBJ2-7; D possibly corresponds to TRBD1 (6 bases). TRBV6-7 has ORF status, its function being uncertain. The CDR3 runs to 16 residues. Deletions cut 6 bases from V and 3 bases from J, with 21 bases between. The DNA for the CDR3 is TGTGCCAGCAGACCAAGCCGGGACAACTGGGGCTACGAGCAGTACTTC. As protein: CASRPSRDNWGYEQYF.

This chain links TRBV20-1 with TRBJ2-7; no clear D. The CDR3 loop spans 10 amino acids. Trimming shortened V by 3 bases and J by 5 bases, and 5 bases separated the two germline ends. The germline V gene has CDR1 DFQATT and CDR2 SNEGSKA (reference sequence). The DNA of the CDR3 is TGCAGTGCTAGCCTAAACGAGCAGTACTTC. It specifies CSASLNEQYF.

The J gene is TRBJ2-5, the V gene TRBV30, with TRBD2 as a possible D gene (7 bases). The CDR3 is 15 amino acids. V lost 1 base and J lost 2, with 14 bases in between. CDR1 and CDR2 from the germline V gene are GTSNPN and SVGIG (reference sequence). This CDR3 reads CAWSEGGRGQETQYF. The CDR3 DNA is TGTGCCTGGAGTGAGGGGGGGAGGGGACAAGAGACCCAGTACTTC.

The genes are TRBV6-7 and TRBJ2-1; TRBD2 agrees at 7 bases. TRBV6-7 is an ORF, and what it does is uncertain. After removal of 2 bases from V and 10 bases from J, the junction contained 14 bases not matched to a gene. The CDR3 is 16 amino acids. DNA of the CDR3: TGTGCCAGCAGTTACAGCGGGACGGAAGATCCACCAGAGCAGTTCTTC. As protein: CASSYSGTEDPPEQFF.

V is TRBV7-2 and J is TRBJ2-7; 10 nucleotides align to TRBD2. Germline CDR1 is SGHTA and CDR2 is FQGNSA. Losses at the gene ends were 5 bases for V and 3 bases for J; bases not matched to a gene: 7. The CDR3 is made up of 15 amino acids. In DNA, the CDR3 is TGTGCCAGCAGCAAGAGCGGGGGGGTTTACTACGAGCAGTACTTC. It specifies CASSKSGGVYYEQYF.

Concerning this clone: Other DNA sequences in the sample encode the same CDR3. The rearrangement links TRBV2 to TRBJ1-6; 10 nucleotides match TRBD1. Germline lookup yields CDR1 SNHLY and CDR2 FYNNEI. The CDR3 length is 15 residues. J lost 7 bases, V lost 1 base, and 1 base had no gene match. CDR3 amino acids: CASSEGTGGNSPLHF. DNA of the CDR3: TGTGCCAGCAGTGAAGGGACAGGGGGGAATTCACCCCTCCACTTT.

J is TRBJ1-2 and V is TRBV4-1; D not certain. The V end was cut by 2 bases, the J end by 4 bases, with 11 bases between. This CDR3 has 14 amino acids. Germline assignment: CDR1 MGHRA and CDR2 YSYEKL. The CDR3 DNA reads TGCGCCAGCAGCCAAACCCAACGGAGCTATGGCTACACCTTC. The encoded protein is CASSQTQRSYGYTF.

The genes are TRBV7-8 and TRBJ1-1; possible D gene TRBD1, 5 bases. CDR3 length: 15 residues. Trimming stripped 0 bases from V and 0 bases from J, with 8 bases between. Germline CDR1 and CDR2: SGHVS and FQNEAQ. The CDR3 reads CASSLAPGVNTEAFF. The CDR3 region has the DNA TGTGCCAGCAGCTTAGCCCCGGGGGTGAACACTGAAGCTTTCTTT.

V and J are TRBV16 and TRBJ2-5; tentative D call: TRBD1 (7 bases). The V end lost 4 bases, the J end lost 5 bases, and 11 bases lay between the germline ends. This CDR3 is 13 amino acids long. Germline CDR1 reads KGHSY; CDR2 reads FQNENV. Here the CDR3 reads CASSRRGPETQYF. The CDR3 bases are TGTGCCAGCAGCCGGAGGGGGCCCGAGACCCAGTACTTC.

The rearrangement links TRBV6-5 to TRBJ2-3; 7 nucleotides agree with TRBD1. V lost 6 bases and J lost 10; bases outside the gene matches: 4. The CDR3 spans 11 residues. Germline V gene lookup returns CDR1 MNHEY and CDR2 SVGAGI. The CDR3 loop is CASSPDRPQYF. The CDR3 DNA is TGTGCCAGCAGCCCGGACAGGCCGCAGTATTTT.

The chain uses TRBV30 and TRBJ2-7; either TRBD1 or TRBD2 may supply D (5 bases each). The V end lost 5 bases, the J end lost 6 bases, and 17 bases lay between the germline ends. This CDR3 spans 13 amino acids. Germline lookup yields CDR1 GTSNPN and CDR2 SVGIG (reference sequence). CDR3 in DNA: TGTGCCTGGGGGGCGGGCGGTAGTCGCGAGCAGTACTTC. Translated: CAWGAGGSREQYF.

This clone was seen just once. This CDR3 is also generated by other DNA sequences in the sample. The V and J genes are TRBV5-1 and TRBJ1-1; unclear D gene. CDR1 SGHRS and CDR2 YFSETQ come from the germline V gene. The CDR3 extends over 14 amino acids. V lost 0 bases, J lost 1 base, and 7 bases lay in between. This CDR3 is CASSLGPGNTEAFF. Written as DNA, the CDR3 is TGCGCCAGCAGCTTGGGCCCCGGGAACACTGAAGCTTTCTTT.